Below, one TCR beta chain is given with its context. The junction had 11 bases not matched to a gene; V was cut back by 10 bases and J by 2 bases. This CDR3 contains 14 residues. The germline V gene encodes CDR1 MNHEY and CDR2 SVGAGI. This sample was included in a study of blood T cell repertoires in COVID-19. The study drew participants aged 18 to 89 years from approximately 25 US areas. Participants were placed into cohorts based on the clinical history they reported. The authors' processing: Amplified reference gene primers provided the basis for estimating nucleated cell counts. The assay was immunoSEQ multiplex PCR, and TCRdb's table has in-frame clones only and misses some. That table furnishes V, J and clone size, whereas the DNA furnished D and trimming. The sample carries about 170,000 clones, around 83% recorded once.

The receptor was derived from a woman in her forties or fifties in a cohort exposed to, infected with or recovered from COVID-19 (not recorded which). The specimen sequenced was PBMCs or T cells enriched from blood (not recorded which). The V and J genes are TRBV6-5 and TRBJ2-7; 7 positions agree with TRBD1. The CDR3 loop is CATQGVQPPYEQYF. Here the CDR3 DNA reads TGTGCCACCCAGGGGGTACAGCCGCCCTACGAGCAGTACTTC.